A selection of T cell receptor beta chains follows, all from one sample in a study of blood T cells in healthy people across ages. From the 5' RACE reads, TCRdb called clonotypes with MiXCR, one entry per CDR3 protein. The sample has 2 million or so distinct CDR3 sequences, about 49% seen once. The sample comprised blood. The receptors originated from a woman aged 40 to 49 in good health. The CDR3 runs from the conserved cysteine through the conserved F or W. The order of the fields is clone size, V gene, J gene, D gene, CDR3 DNA, CDR3 protein. The D gene is left open where the match is weak. Clone size is given for some rows only: seen once, a few or many times, or a class if the clone is expanded.

few,TRBV9,TRBJ2-4,TRBD1,TGTGCCAGCAGCGTAGAAGGGACAGGATCAAACATTCAGTACTTC,CASSVEGTGSNIQYF
NA,TRBV12-3/TRBV12-4,TRBJ2-5,NA,TGTGCCAGCAGGACTGACACGGAACAAGAGACCCAGTACTTC,CASRTDTEQETQYF
NA,TRBV12-3/TRBV12-4,TRBJ2-7,TRBD2,TGTGCCAGCAGTTTTTTAAGCGGGGGCTACGAGCAGTACTTC,CASSFLSGGYEQYF
NA,TRBV7-2,TRBJ2-3,TRBD2,TGTGCCAGCAGCTTAGTGGGACTAGAGGCTGCAGATACGCAGTATTTT,CASSLVGLEAADTQYF
NA,TRBV29-1,TRBJ2-3,NA,TGCAGCGTTGGTTCGGGGGGCGTCGGGGATACGCAGTATTTT,CSVGSGGVGDTQYF
NA,TRBV15,TRBJ2-3,TRBD2,TGTGCCACCAGCAGAGATCCGGGACTAGCGGGGGATACGCAGTATTTT,CATSRDPGLAGDTQYF
NA,TRBV10-2,TRBJ2-5,TRBD1,TGCGCCAGCAGTAATACAGGGGGGAGAACCCAGTACTTC,CASSNTGGRTQYF
NA,TRBV18,TRBJ2-3,NA,TGTGCCAGCTCACCCACTAGACAGGCGCTCAAAGATACGCAGTATTTT,CASSPTRQALKDTQYF
NA,TRBV7-2,TRBJ2-5,TRBD1,TGTGCCAGCAGCCAGCGACCGGGACAGGGACAAGAGACCCAGTACTTC,CASSQRPGQGQETQYF
NA,TRBV5-1,TRBJ1-2,NA,TGCGCCAGCAGCACACCGACAAGGGGCGATGGCTACACCTTC,CASSTPTRGDGYTF
NA,TRBV5-1,TRBJ2-5,TRBD2,TGCGCCAGCAGCCCCCTTCGGGGGGGCCCCTTGGGGGAGCAGTACTTC,CASSPLRGGPLGEQYF
few,TRBV7-9,TRBJ2-4,NA,TGTGCCAGCAGCACCAGGGACGGGGGCAAAAACATTCAGTACTTC,CASSTRDGGKNIQYF
few,TRBV20-1,TRBJ1-2,NA,TGCAGTGCTAGAGATCATGAACGGGGCTATGGCTACACCTTC,CSARDHERGYGYTF
few,TRBV10-3,TRBJ2-7,TRBD1,TGTGCCACTACGTCCCCGACAGGGTCCTACGAGCAGTACTTC,CATTSPTGSYEQYF
once,TRBV12-3/TRBV12-4,TRBJ1-4,NA,TGTGCCAGCAGCCCTAGTTGGGCGATCGGTGAAAAACTGTTTTTT,CASSPSWAIGEKLFF
NA,TRBV4-3,TRBJ2-4,TRBD2,TGCGCCAGCAGTCACGTCGGGGGGTTGGGGAAAAACATTCAGTACTTC,CASSHVGGLGKNIQYF
NA,TRBV5-1,TRBJ2-1,TRBD1,TGCGCCAGCAGCGAACCCCCCAGGGGGCCAGGGGATGAGCAGTTCTTC,CASSEPPRGPGDEQFF
few,TRBV2,TRBJ2-3,TRBD2,TGTGCCAGCATTGGGACTAGAGTCCCAGATACGCAGTATTTT,CASIGTRVPDTQYF
NA,TRBV6-1,TRBJ1-1,NA,TGTGCCAGCAAGGGGGTTGGGAGCACTGAAGCTTTCTTT,CASKGVGSTEAFF
NA,TRBV27,TRBJ2-1,TRBD2,TGTGCCAGCACCCGGACTAGCGGGGCCCCCAGGGTGCAGTTCTTC,CASTRTSGAPRVQFF
once,TRBV15,TRBJ1-1,NA,TGTGCCACCAGCAGGGGAGTGCGTGGGGCGAACACTGAAGCTTTCTTT,CATSRGVRGANTEAFF
NA,TRBV27,TRBJ2-3,TRBD2,TGTGCCAGCTCGCCCTCGGGGGGGAAGTCAGATACGCAGTATTTT,CASSPSGGKSDTQYF